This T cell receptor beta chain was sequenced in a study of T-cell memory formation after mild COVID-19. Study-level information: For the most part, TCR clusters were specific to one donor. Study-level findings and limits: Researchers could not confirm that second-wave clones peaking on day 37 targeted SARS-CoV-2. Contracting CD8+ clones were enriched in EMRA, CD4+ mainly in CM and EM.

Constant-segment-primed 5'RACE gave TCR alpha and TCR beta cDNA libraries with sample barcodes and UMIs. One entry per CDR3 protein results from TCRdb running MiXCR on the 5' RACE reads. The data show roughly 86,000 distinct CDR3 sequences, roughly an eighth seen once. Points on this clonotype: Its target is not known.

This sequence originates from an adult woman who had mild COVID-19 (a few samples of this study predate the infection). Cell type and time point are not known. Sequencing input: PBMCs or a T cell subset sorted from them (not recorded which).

CDR3 amino acids: CASSSDYPSSYNEQFF. CDR3 nucleotides: TGCGCCAGCAGCTCCGACTATCCTAGCTCCTACAATGAGCAGTTCTTC. The rearrangement links TRBV5-1 to TRBJ2-1, with D tentatively TRBD2 (5 bases). Trimming pared 3 bases from V and 0 bases from J, leaving 13 bases between. Per the germline V gene, CDR1 is SGHRS and CDR2 is YFSETQ. CDR3 length equals 16 residues. Supplemented by reference TRBV5-1 and TRBJ2-1, the full variable domain reads KAGVTQTPRYLIKTRGQQVTLSCSPISGHRSVSWYQQTPGQGLQFLFEYFSETQRNKGNFPGRFSGRQFSNSRSEMNVSTLELGDSALYLCASSSDYPSSYNEQFFGPGTRLTVL.